These T cell receptor beta chains were read from a single sample in a study of T cell responses to AZD1222 COVID-19 vaccine. Measured with immunoSEQ multiplex PCR; TCRdb has only the in-frame clones, and not every one. The table shows some 140,000 clones, with 90% occurring only once. Sequencing was performed on peripheral blood, taken on day 0 of AZD1222 vaccination. These receptors were obtained from an adult in good health. Both conserved end residues are part of each CDR3. Fields, in order: V gene, J gene, CDR3 protein.

TRBV15	TRBJ1-1	CATSSHSLTEAFF
TRBV7-2	TRBJ2-3	CASSLKGTSGRLTDTQYF
TRBV9	TRBJ2-2	CASSVTGNTGELFF
TRBV10-3	TRBJ2-7	CAISDGDSQREDPYEQYF
TRBV5-5	TRBJ1-3	CASSLVGRGLSLGGNTIYF
TRBV30	TRBJ1-1	CAWSVHRQMNTEAFF
TRBV30	TRBJ2-5	CAWSVRGMETQYF
TRBV5-6	TRBJ1-1	CASSLGTGEYMNTEAFF
TRBV7-9	TRBJ2-2	CASSLTGRSGELFF
TRBV18	TRBJ1-4	CASSGQLNEKLFF
TRBV19	TRBJ1-6	CASSRGTENSPLHF
TRBV28	TRBJ2-3	CASSTQSGRPDTQYF
TRBV6-2/TRBV6-3	TRBJ1-2	CASSPRTGGNYGYTF
TRBV20-1	TRBJ2-7	CSAARDRGYF
TRBV4-2	TRBJ2-7	CASSEGQERHEQYF
TRBV7-2	TRBJ1-4	CASSLAAGALTTNEKLFF
TRBV6-5	TRBJ2-7	CASSSSQGRSYEQYF
TRBV25-1	TRBJ1-1	CASSAGGRLNTEAFF
TRBV21-1	TRBJ2-1	CASSKPTELGTNEQFF
TRBV5-1	TRBJ1-4	CASSPHRGDEKLFF
TRBV7-8	TRBJ2-1	CASSLVGNNEQFF
TRBV7-3	TRBJ1-2	CASSSTGSRGYTF
TRBV24-1	TRBJ1-4	CARVAGGEKLFF
TRBV28	TRBJ1-3	CASSFVVTAGNTIYF
TRBV5-1	TRBJ2-7	CASSLERQVGLHEQYF
TRBV5-4	TRBJ1-1	CASSFVQGGEAFF
TRBV2	TRBJ1-4	CASSVNGNEKLFF
TRBV15	TRBJ2-7	CATSRLGEGYEQYF
TRBV2	TRBJ2-7	CASRPTMVGEQYF
TRBV5-6	TRBJ2-7	CASSPRDRAAYEQYF
TRBV4-3	TRBJ1-4	CASSLVGSGEKLFF
TRBV4-3	TRBJ1-1	CASSQAVVGSGNTEAFF
TRBV3-1/TRBV3-2	TRBJ1-3	CASSPISSGNTIYF
TRBV3-1/TRBV3-2	TRBJ1-2	CASSQIWNSGRNYGYTF
TRBV12-5	TRBJ2-7	CASGLRLWQGARKEQYF
TRBV10-3	TRBJ2-7	CAISDMSGRQGAYEQYF
TRBV12-2	TRBJ2-7	CASRPGLAKSSYEQYF
TRBV30	TRBJ2-7	CAWSAPLGRHYEQYF
TRBV5-4	TRBJ1-2	CASSYTLTGIYGYTF
TRBV7-2	TRBJ2-7	CASSPKWGAGYEQYF
TRBV12-3/TRBV12-4	TRBJ2-3	CASSRADTQYF
TRBV29-1	TRBJ1-2	CSGGRANYGYTF
TRBV7-8	TRBJ2-6	CASSRRTGPNSGANVLTF
TRBV27	TRBJ2-3	CASSQRNLRDTQYF
TRBV7-3	TRBJ2-1	CASSFGIRQGLNNEQFF
TRBV12-5	TRBJ2-1	CASGFWGIDEQFF
TRBV28	TRBJ1-1	CASSLMVETEAFF
TRBV11-2	TRBJ1-1	CASSFVRTGNTEAFF
TRBV5-6	TRBJ1-3	CASSLVGFSGNTIYF
TRBV6-5	TRBJ2-1	CASSRTTSGWNEQFF
TRBV6-5	TRBJ2-1	CASSYSTAGEQFF
TRBV29-1	TRBJ2-7	CSGGEGDRYEQYF
TRBV12-3/TRBV12-4	TRBJ2-7	CASSTGTRGEQYF
TRBV9	TRBJ2-5	CASSVGGIETQYF